This T cell receptor (beta chain) was found in a study of beta chain features in type 1 diabetes. Overall study findings and caveats: Significant though moderate, a shortening of TCRB CDR3s appeared in all four CD4+ subsets of Type 1 diabetes patients. A closer apparent resemblance between naive, central memory and Treg TCRB repertoires was seen in patients than in healthy donors. VDJ junctions from type 1 diabetes patients carried fewer insertions and larger deletions. The question left open here concerned HLA type influencing TCRB rearrangement.

CD4+ naive, central memory, regulatory and stem cell-like memory cells were sorted via CD45RO/CCR7/CD25/CD127/CD95/CD27. This clone was recorded many times. What it recognizes is unknown. As every portion of the isolated RNA was reverse transcribed, the sequencing read expressed TCRB transcripts. Profiling relied on immunoSEQ multiplex PCR, and the TCRdb table lists in-frame clones only, not all of them. The repertoire holds more than 95,000 clones, roughly 17% seen once, with roughly 2.6% in the top ten. The sequence came from a man aged 18 to 30 with type 1 diabetes. The sequenced material came from central memory CD4+ T cells from blood.

CDR3 in DNA: TGTGCTAGTGCCGCTGGGCGGGGGACCTTCACAGATACGCAGTATTTT. Its protein product is CASAAGRGTFTDTQYF. The V call is TRBV12-5, the J call TRBJ2-3, with 7 positions matching TRBD2. Per the germline V gene, CDR1 is LGHNT and CDR2 is FRNRAP. CDR3 length equals 16 residues. J was trimmed by 2 bases and V by 7 bases; bases with no gene match: 12.